These T cell receptor beta chains were read from a single sample in a study of immune cell composition in non-small cell lung cancer. The table came from immunoSEQ multiplex PCR; TCRdb's copy has only in-frame clones and leaves some out. The table lists 1,500 to 2,000 clones, roughly three quarters of them singletons. Sequencing was carried out using non-adjacent lung tissue. Source of these receptors: a human donor with non-small cell lung cancer. Each CDR3 is given with its conserved first and last residue. Fields, in order: V gene, clone size, J gene, D gene, CDR3 protein, CDR3 DNA. D genes are given only for firm matches. Not every row has a clone size; where given, it reads once, few, many or a size class.

V gene: TRBV9; clone size: NA; J gene: TRBJ2-2; D gene: NA; CDR3 protein: CASSALQGGAGELFF; CDR3 DNA: TGTGCCAGCAGCGCGTTACAGGGGGGGGCCGGGGAGCTGTTTTTT
V gene: TRBV7-8; clone size: NA; J gene: TRBJ2-3; D gene: NA; CDR3 protein: CASSLDGGDGDTQYF; CDR3 DNA: TGTGCCAGCAGCTTAGACGGGGGAGATGGGGATACGCAGTATTTT
V gene: TRBV28; clone size: NA; J gene: TRBJ1-5; D gene: TRBD1; CDR3 protein: CASTPDWDRRYSNQPQHF; CDR3 DNA: TGTGCCAGCACCCCGGACTGGGACAGGCGATATAGCAATCAGCCCCAGCATTTT
V gene: TRBV7-2; clone size: NA; J gene: TRBJ2-5; D gene: TRBD2; CDR3 protein: CASSQRTSAETQYF; CDR3 DNA: TGTGCCAGCAGCCAACGGACTAGTGCAGAGACCCAGTACTTC
V gene: TRBV5-1; clone size: NA; J gene: TRBJ2-7; D gene: TRBD2; CDR3 protein: CASSLEGTSNLYEQYF; CDR3 DNA: TGCGCCAGCAGCTTGGAAGGGACTAGCAATCTCTACGAGCAGTACTTC
V gene: TRBV7-2; clone size: NA; J gene: TRBJ2-1; D gene: NA; CDR3 protein: CASSFGGPYNEQFF; CDR3 DNA: TGTGCCAGCAGCTTCGGGGGGCCCTACAATGAGCAGTTCTTC
V gene: TRBV11-2; clone size: NA; J gene: TRBJ1-2; D gene: NA; CDR3 protein: CASSLDPGIHYGYTF; CDR3 DNA: TGTGCCAGCAGCTTAGACCCCGGGATCCACTATGGCTACACCTTC
V gene: TRBV14; clone size: few; J gene: TRBJ1-6; D gene: NA; CDR3 protein: CASSQGREVSPLHF; CDR3 DNA: TGTGCCAGCAGCCAGGGCAGGGAGGTTTCACCCCTCCACTTT
V gene: TRBV2; clone size: NA; J gene: TRBJ2-5; D gene: TRBD1; CDR3 protein: CASSPTGGRETQYF; CDR3 DNA: TGTGCCAGCAGTCCAACAGGGGGCCGAGAGACCCAGTACTTC
V gene: TRBV4-1; clone size: NA; J gene: TRBJ1-1; D gene: NA; CDR3 protein: CASSQLGATGYFEAFF; CDR3 DNA: TGCGCCAGCAGCCAACTGGGGGCAACAGGGTATTTTGAAGCTTTCTTT
V gene: TRBV5-1; clone size: NA; J gene: TRBJ1-4; D gene: NA; CDR3 protein: CASSAAAAGGEKLFF; CDR3 DNA: TGCGCCAGCAGCGCCGCTGCGGCAGGAGGTGAAAAACTGTTTTTT
V gene: TRBV2; clone size: once; J gene: TRBJ2-4; D gene: NA; CDR3 protein: CASSEARVAKNIQYF; CDR3 DNA: TGTGCCAGCAGTGAAGCTAGAGTAGCCAAAAACATTCAGTACTTC
V gene: TRBV29-1; clone size: NA; J gene: TRBJ1-1; D gene: TRBD1; CDR3 protein: CSVVGQGGTEAFF; CDR3 DNA: TGCAGCGTAGTTGGACAGGGGGGTACTGAAGCTTTCTTT
V gene: TRBV30; clone size: NA; J gene: TRBJ1-6; D gene: TRBD1; CDR3 protein: CAWQPGGLGSPLHF; CDR3 DNA: TGTGCCTGGCAACCAGGGGGCCTGGGTTCACCCCTCCACTTT
V gene: TRBV29-1; clone size: few; J gene: TRBJ2-3; D gene: TRBD1; CDR3 protein: CSVAGTGLTLF; CDR3 DNA: TGCAGCGTGGCAGGGACAGGGCTAACTCTTTTT
V gene: TRBV19; clone size: NA; J gene: TRBJ1-5; D gene: NA; CDR3 protein: CASSIPPIRGSNQPQHF; CDR3 DNA: TGTGCCAGTAGTATACCTCCCATCAGGGGTAGCAATCAGCCCCAGCATTTT
V gene: TRBV9; clone size: once; J gene: TRBJ2-5; D gene: NA; CDR3 protein: CASSPRETQYF; CDR3 DNA: TGTGCCAGCAGCCCGAGGGAGACCCAGTACTTC
V gene: TRBV6-4; clone size: NA; J gene: TRBJ2-7; D gene: TRBD1; CDR3 protein: CARRRQGPYEQYF; CDR3 DNA: TGTGCCAGGCGACGACAGGGTCCCTACGAGCAGTACTTC
V gene: TRBV9; clone size: once; J gene: TRBJ1-3; D gene: TRBD1; CDR3 protein: CASSPRTGVGNTIYF; CDR3 DNA: TGTGCCAGCAGCCCACGGACAGGGGTTGGAAACACCATATATTTT
V gene: TRBV19; clone size: few; J gene: TRBJ1-2; D gene: NA; CDR3 protein: CASRTRDTSPTFYGYTF; CDR3 DNA: TGTGCCAGTAGAACCCGGGACACTTCCCCTACCTTCTATGGCTACACCTTC
V gene: TRBV11-2; clone size: NA; J gene: TRBJ1-6; D gene: TRBD1; CDR3 protein: CASSLETGGNSPLHF; CDR3 DNA: TGTGCCAGCAGCTTAGAGACAGGGGGCAATTCACCCCTCCACTTT
V gene: TRBV14; clone size: NA; J gene: TRBJ1-2; D gene: NA; CDR3 protein: CASSQERKVRWASNYGYTF; CDR3 DNA: TGTGCCAGCAGCCAAGAAAGAAAGGTCAGGTGGGCTTCTAACTATGGCTACACCTTC
V gene: TRBV5-8; clone size: NA; J gene: TRBJ2-1; D gene: NA; CDR3 protein: CASSFPGFPEQFF; CDR3 DNA: TGTGCCAGCAGCTTCCCGGGGTTTCCTGAGCAGTTCTTC
V gene: TRBV6-8; clone size: few; J gene: TRBJ2-7; D gene: NA; CDR3 protein: CAGGGWNEQYF; CDR3 DNA: TGTGCCGGGGGGGGCTGGAACGAGCAGTACTTC
V gene: TRBV7-8; clone size: NA; J gene: TRBJ2-3; D gene: TRBD2; CDR3 protein: CASSISGRAEDTQYF; CDR3 DNA: TGTGCCAGCAGCATAAGCGGGAGGGCCGAGGATACGCAGTATTTT
V gene: TRBV7-9; clone size: NA; J gene: TRBJ2-1; D gene: NA; CDR3 protein: CASSLKKQSPYNEQFF; CDR3 DNA: TGTGCCAGCAGCTTAAAAAAACAGTCTCCCTACAATGAGCAGTTCTTC
V gene: TRBV4-1; clone size: NA; J gene: TRBJ2-7; D gene: NA; CDR3 protein: CASSQDWSSAQYF; CDR3 DNA: TGCGCCAGCAGCCAAGATTGGTCTAGCGCGCAGTACTTC
V gene: TRBV2; clone size: NA; J gene: TRBJ2-3; D gene: TRBD2; CDR3 protein: CASQPAGGGRDTQYF; CDR3 DNA: TGTGCCAGCCAACCAGCGGGAGGTGGGAGAGATACGCAGTATTTT
V gene: TRBV11-2; clone size: NA; J gene: TRBJ2-1; D gene: TRBD2; CDR3 protein: CASSLVAGDNEQFF; CDR3 DNA: TGTGCCAGCAGCTTAGTAGCGGGTGACAATGAGCAGTTCTTC
V gene: TRBV5-1; clone size: NA; J gene: TRBJ2-5; D gene: TRBD1; CDR3 protein: CASSPSPGGVETQYF; CDR3 DNA: TGCGCCAGCAGCCCAAGTCCAGGGGGTGTCGAGACCCAGTACTTC
V gene: TRBV2; clone size: NA; J gene: TRBJ1-3; D gene: NA; CDR3 protein: CASSKGDRLAGNTIYF; CDR3 DNA: TGTGCCAGCAGTAAAGGCGACAGGTTGGCTGGAAACACCATATATTTT
V gene: TRBV27; clone size: few; J gene: TRBJ1-5; D gene: TRBD1; CDR3 protein: CASSLTGGNQPQHF; CDR3 DNA: TGTGCCAGCAGTTTAACAGGGGGAAATCAGCCCCAGCATTTT
V gene: TRBV5-1; clone size: NA; J gene: TRBJ2-5; D gene: TRBD1; CDR3 protein: CASSSGQGRLETQYF; CDR3 DNA: TGCGCCAGCAGCTCCGGACAGGGGAGATTGGAGACCCAGTACTTC
V gene: TRBV1; clone size: NA; J gene: TRBJ2-2; D gene: NA; CDR3 protein: CTSSQDQGRGQGNTGELFF; CDR3 DNA: TGCACCAGCAGCCAAGATCAGGGCAGGGGGCAAGGTAACACCGGGGAGCTGTTTTTT
V gene: TRBV29-1; clone size: NA; J gene: TRBJ1-2; D gene: NA; CDR3 protein: CSVGSGGDNYGYTF; CDR3 DNA: TGCAGCGTCGGGTCGGGAGGGGATAACTATGGCTACACCTTC